These T cell receptor beta chains were read from a single sample in a study of T cell responses to AZD1222 COVID-19 vaccine. This table comes from immunoSEQ multiplex PCR, and its TCRdb copy is limited to in-frame clones, with some not included. The sample holds just over 150,000 clones, roughly nine tenths seen once. The material sequenced was peripheral blood, taken on day 0 of AZD1222 vaccination. The receptors stem from an adult in good health. CDR3s include the opening cysteine and the closing phenylalanine or tryptophan. Fields, in order: J gene, D gene, V gene, clone size, CDR3 DNA, CDR3 protein. D genes are given only for firm matches. Part of the rows lack a size; the others show once, few, many or a class for expanded clones.

>TRBJ1-1|NA|TRBV28|NA
TGTGCCAGCAGTTTAAGCGCGATCAACGGGGCTGAAGCTTTCTTT
CASSLSAINGAEAFF
>TRBJ2-2|TRBD2|TRBV25-1|NA
TGTGCCAGCAGTGACGGGTTGCGGGAGACCGGGGAGCTGTTTTTT
CASSDGLRETGELFF
>TRBJ1-6|NA|TRBV28|NA
TGTGCCAGCAGTTTAGGGGGGGCAGGGAATTCACCCCTCCACTTT
CASSLGGAGNSPLHF
>TRBJ2-1|NA|TRBV27|NA
TGTGCCAGCAGACCGAATACCGGACCCTACAATGAGCAGTTCTTC
CASRPNTGPYNEQFF
>TRBJ2-1|TRBD1|TRBV20-1|NA
TGCAGTGCTAGTAGTTTTGGGACAGGGGGCTACAATGAGCAGTTCTTC
CSASSFGTGGYNEQFF
>TRBJ2-7|TRBD1|TRBV6-2/TRBV6-3|NA
TGTGCCAGCAGTAGACAGGGGCAGGGGGCCTACGAGCAGTACTTC
CASSRQGQGAYEQYF
>TRBJ1-2|NA|TRBV28|NA
TGTGCCAGCAGTTTAGATGTAGTTACGAGAGGCTACACCTTC
CASSLDVVTRGYTF
>TRBJ1-1|NA|TRBV6-5|NA
TGTGCCAGCAGTTACGGCTCTTTCTGGACTGAAGCTTTCTTT
CASSYGSFWTEAFF
>TRBJ2-2|NA|TRBV19|NA
TGTGCCAGTAGTATCTACGGCGGGAAGACCGGGGAGCTGTTTTTT
CASSIYGGKTGELFF
>TRBJ2-5|NA|TRBV5-4|NA
TGTGCCAGCAGCTTGGACAGGGCGGGGACCCAGTACTTC
CASSLDRAGTQYF
>TRBJ2-1|TRBD2|TRBV4-1|once
TGCGCCAGCAGCCAAGATCAATTTTCAGCTAGCGGGACCCCCTACAATGAGCAGTTCTTC
CASSQDQFSASGTPYNEQFF
>TRBJ1-2|NA|TRBV20-1|NA
TGCAGTGCTAGTGGGGGGGGCGCCGGCTATGGCTACACCTTC
CSASGGGAGYGYTF
>TRBJ2-7|TRBD2|TRBV27|NA
TGTGCCAGCAGTACTCGGCGGGGAACTACCGGGACTAGCCTTCGGTACGAGCAGTACTTC
CASSTRRGTTGTSLRYEQYF
>TRBJ1-1|NA|TRBV2|NA
TGTGCCAGCAGTGAATTGGCTTTGAACACTGAAGCTTTCTTT
CASSELALNTEAFF
>TRBJ1-2|NA|TRBV19|NA
TGTGCCAGTAGTATCTCGGGGTCCTCCGCAGGCTACACCTTC
CASSISGSSAGYTF
>TRBJ2-7|NA|TRBV27|NA
TGTGCCAGCAGTTTTGGCGTCGGCTACGAGCAGTACTTC
CASSFGVGYEQYF
>TRBJ2-3|NA|TRBV29-1|NA
TGCAGCGCCAGCCCGACAGCCTGGAGCACAGATACGCAGTATTTT
CSASPTAWSTDTQYF
>TRBJ2-1|TRBD2|TRBV6-4|NA
TGTGCCAGCAGTTCCGGGACTAGCGGCAATGAGCAGTTCTTC
CASSSGTSGNEQFF
>TRBJ2-4|NA|TRBV20-1|NA
TGCAGTGCTAGTTGGGTCTTAGCCAAAAACATTCAGTACTTC
CSASWVLAKNIQYF
>TRBJ2-2|NA|TRBV7-3|once
TGTGCCAGCAGCTTTAGTCACGGGAACACCGGGGAGCTGTTTTTT
CASSFSHGNTGELFF
>TRBJ2-7|TRBD2|TRBV27|once
TGTGCCAGCAGTCCCTCCCTGGGGGGGGAATGGTACGAGCAGTACTTC
CASSPSLGGEWYEQYF
>TRBJ1-2|TRBD1|TRBV18|NA
TGTGCCAGCTCAGAGGGACAGGCCGACTATGGCTACACCTTC
CASSEGQADYGYTF
>TRBJ2-2|NA|TRBV2|NA
TGTGCCAGCAGTGAGCAGGGAAGCACCGGGGAGCTGTTTTTT
CASSEQGSTGELFF
>TRBJ2-5|TRBD2|TRBV15|NA
TGTGCCACCAGCAGACAATACCCGGGACTAGCGGGGATGATGGGGACCCAGTACTTC
CATSRQYPGLAGMMGTQYF
>TRBJ2-7|TRBD1|TRBV28|once
TGTGCCAGCAGACCACCCGGGACAGGAGACTTTGAGCAGTACTTC
CASRPPGTGDFEQYF
>TRBJ2-7|NA|TRBV6-1|NA
TGTGCCAGCAGTGAACGGACCGAGGGCTCCTACGAGCAGTACTTC
CASSERTEGSYEQYF
>TRBJ1-1|TRBD1|TRBV15|NA
TGTGCCACCAGCAGTGACAGGGGGATGAACACTGAAGCTTTCTTT
CATSSDRGMNTEAFF
>TRBJ2-3|NA|TRBV18|NA
TGTGCCAGCTCCCCAACGGGCCCAGATACGCAGTATTTT
CASSPTGPDTQYF
>TRBJ1-1|NA|TRBV19|NA
TGTGCCAGTACCCTGCTGGGGTGGACTGAAGCTTTCTTT
CASTLLGWTEAFF
>TRBJ2-1|NA|TRBV6-4|once
TGTGCCAGCAGTGAGGAACGGGGAGGTGAGCAGTTCTTC
CASSEERGGEQFF
>TRBJ2-5|TRBD2|TRBV4-3|NA
TGCGCCAGCAGCCAAGGAGGCGGGAGAATTAGGGAGACCCAGTACTTC
CASSQGGGRIRETQYF